Listed below are T cell receptor beta chains from one sample, sequenced in a study of blood T cell repertoires in COVID-19. Sequencing was performed with immunoSEQ multiplex PCR; in TCRdb, only in-frame clones are kept and a portion is missing. The sample lists 130,000 or so clones; 86% were seen once. Sequenced material: peripheral blood. The receptors originated from a man aged 35-49 years with acute or convalescent COVID-19. Each CDR3 is given with its conserved first and last residue. Fields, in order: V gene, J gene, CDR3 protein.

TRBV3-1/TRBV3-2,TRBJ1-2,CASSQGQGSYGYTF
TRBV27,TRBJ1-4,CASSLRGHPNEKLFF
TRBV5-6,TRBJ2-3,CASSLGVGLSTDTQYF
TRBV5-5,TRBJ2-2,CAGKKGLWDTGELFF
TRBV19,TRBJ2-1,CASRSDRGREQFF
TRBV7-2,TRBJ2-1,CASSLDFRRRLFF
TRBV30,TRBJ1-6,CAWSYRGGDSPLHF
TRBV18,TRBJ1-2,CASSLREKINYGYTF
TRBV11-2,TRBJ2-2,CASSHSRTGGGGELFF
TRBV7-2,TRBJ2-4,CASTQRVLAGGLAKNIQYF
TRBV6-5,TRBJ1-1,CASRRRDLNTEAFF
TRBV5-3,TRBJ1-6,CARSLEAGPDGSPLHF
TRBV4-2,TRBJ2-3,CASSQRLAGDTDTQYF
TRBV4-1,TRBJ1-1,CASSQAGRIAEAFF
TRBV11-3,TRBJ2-3,CASSPTSTDTQYF
TRBV7-9,TRBJ2-7,CASSHRTVRTYEQYF
TRBV7-7,TRBJ2-3,CASAGTSGTTQYF
TRBV5-5,TRBJ2-7,CASSSNRASRYEQYF
TRBV20-1,TRBJ1-2,CSAGYWAGYTF
TRBV9,TRBJ1-2,CASSVAGAHGYTF
TRBV3-1/TRBV3-2,TRBJ2-4,CASSQEVFRGSIQYF
TRBV5-1,TRBJ1-1,CASSPRTGNTEAFF
TRBV10-3,TRBJ1-1,CAISEPYQVPNTEAFF
TRBV3-1/TRBV3-2,TRBJ1-6,CASSQTPGHYNSPLHF
TRBV2,TRBJ2-4,CAAGLVAKNIQYF
TRBV2,TRBJ1-5,CASRLGGGQPQHF
TRBV7-9,TRBJ2-3,CASSFLSGRADTDTQYF
TRBV19,TRBJ1-5,CASSSRQISNQPQHF
TRBV6-1,TRBJ1-5,CASSEDNSNQPQHF
TRBV5-1,TRBJ1-1,CASSLEGGAAFF
TRBV9,TRBJ2-2,CASSVAGNTGELFF
TRBV7-9,TRBJ2-7,CASSFLAGYEQYF
TRBV7-9,TRBJ2-5,CASSRQGRETQYF
TRBV6-5,TRBJ1-1,CASSHLRTENTEAFF
TRBV2,TRBJ1-3,CASRPRFPLGTIYF
TRBV5-1,TRBJ1-4,CASSHSGTGDEKLFF